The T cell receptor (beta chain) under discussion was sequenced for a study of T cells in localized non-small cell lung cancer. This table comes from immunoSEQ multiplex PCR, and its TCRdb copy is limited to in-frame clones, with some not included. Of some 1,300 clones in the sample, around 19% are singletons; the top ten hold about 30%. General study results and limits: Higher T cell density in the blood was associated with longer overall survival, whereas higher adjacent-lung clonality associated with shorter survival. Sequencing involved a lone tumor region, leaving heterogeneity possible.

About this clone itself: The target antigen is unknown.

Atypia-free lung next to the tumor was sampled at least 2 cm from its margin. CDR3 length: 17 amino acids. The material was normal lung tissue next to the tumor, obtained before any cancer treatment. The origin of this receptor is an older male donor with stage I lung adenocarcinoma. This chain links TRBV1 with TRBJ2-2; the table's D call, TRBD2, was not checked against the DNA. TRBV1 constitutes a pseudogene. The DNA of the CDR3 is TGCGCCAGCAGCCAAGATTTAGGTAGCGGGGGCACCGGGGAGCTGTTTTTT. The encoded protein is CASSQDLGSGGTGELFF.